Shown below are 22 T cell receptor beta chains from a single sample sequenced in a study of T-cell memory formation after mild COVID-19. From the 5' RACE reads, TCRdb called clonotypes with MiXCR, one entry per CDR3 protein. The repertoire holds roughly 450,000 distinct CDR3 sequences, with 18% as singletons. The sequencing sample was made of PBMCs or a T cell subset sorted from them (not recorded which). The source is an adult woman who had mild COVID-19 (a few samples of this study predate the infection). Cell type and time point are not known.

This sequence joins TRBV18 and TRBJ1-1; D is possibly TRBD1 (5 bases). This CDR3 region has 17 residues. V was clipped by 6 bases and J by 0 bases, with 20 bases between them. CDR1 is KGHSH and CDR2 is LQKENI in the germline V gene. The CDR3 region has the DNA TGTGCCAGCTCCCCTACTTTCGGGACTACTATGAACACTGAAGCTTTCTTT. This sequence encodes CASSPTFGTTMNTEAFF.

The chain carries TRBV28 and TRBJ2-5; 7 bases align to TRBD1. The CDR3 is made up of 14 amino acids. After removal of 7 bases from V and 1 base from J, the junction contained 6 bases not matched to a gene. Germline V CDR1 and CDR2: MDHEN, SYDVKM. CDR3 DNA: TGTGCCAGCACCCAGGGGGATCCCCAAGAGACCCAGTACTTC. This codes for CASTQGDPQETQYF.

This clonotype turned up a few times. The rearrangement links TRBV7-9 to TRBJ1-2, with D possibly TRBD1 on 6 matching bases. The CDR3 is made up of 16 amino acids. V lost 1 base to trimming and J lost 2 bases, with 14 bases between them. CDR1 and CDR2 (germline): SEHNR, FQNEAQ (reference sequence). In nucleotides, the CDR3 is TGTGCCAGCAGCTTAGGGACAACCGGGACAAACTATGGCTACACCTTC. Translating it yields CASSLGTTGTNYGYTF.

This clonotype appeared a few times. V gene TRBV19 combines with J gene TRBJ2-1, with 7 nucleotides matching TRBD2. V shed 3 bases, J shed 10 bases, and the junction held 9 bases outside the gene matches. The length of the CDR3 is 14 residues. Germline CDR1 LNHDA, CDR2 SQIVND (reference sequence). CDR3 in DNA: TGTGCCAGTAGTATCCGGCGCGTGGGGGGGGAGCAGTTCTTC. It specifies CASSIRRVGGEQFF.

This chain links TRBV4-2 with TRBJ2-7, with 10 bases fitting TRBD2. The junction had 6 bases not matched to a gene; V was cut back by 1 base and J by 3 bases. This CDR3 contains 16 residues. Per germline, CDR1 LGHNA and CDR2 YNFKEQ. The CDR3 spells CASSQGSTSGIYEQYF. Written as DNA, the CDR3 is TGTGCCAGCAGCCAAGGAAGTACTAGCGGGATCTACGAGCAGTACTTC.

The V call is TRBV12-3 or TRBV12-4, the J call TRBJ2-7, with D unclear. V was cut by 6 bases and J by 4 bases, with 10 bases left in between. The CDR3 loop spans 12 amino acids. CDR3 loop: CASSFIRYEQYF. The CDR3 region has the DNA TGTGCCAGCAGCTTTATAAGATACGAGCAGTACTTC.

J is TRBJ1-1 and V is TRBV12-3 or TRBV12-4; D is perhaps TRBD1 (5 bases). CDR3 length: 13 residues. Between the trimmed V and J ends, which lost 3 bases and 7 bases, there was a span of 12 bases. CDR3 sequence (DNA): TGTGCCAGCAGTTTTATAGGGGTAGGTGAAGCTTTCTTT. It specifies CASSFIGVGEAFF.

This chain joins TRBV10-2 and TRBJ1-2; D gene unclear. The CDR3 extends over 10 amino acids. Germline-derived CDR1 and CDR2 are WSHSY and SAAADI. V was cut by 4 bases and J by 7 bases, with 4 bases left in between. This chain's CDR3 is CASSGGGYTF. The CDR3 DNA sequence: TGCGCCAGCAGTGGGGGTGGCTACACCTTC.

This clonotype was detected a few times. The V gene is TRBV24-1, the J gene TRBJ2-1, with a weak D call TRBD1 (6 bases). Germline lookup yields CDR1 KGHDR and CDR2 SFDVKD. Deletions cut 5 bases from V and 4 bases from J, with 17 bases between. CDR3 length: 16 residues. The CDR3 sequence is CATSGARDTLYNEQFF. The DNA of the CDR3 is TGTGCCACCAGTGGGGCCCGGGACACCCTTTACAATGAGCAGTTCTTC.

Many counts were recorded for this clonotype. The chain carries TRBV5-1 and TRBJ2-5; 10 bases are a match to TRBD1. The CDR3 consists of 16 residues. The junction had 11 bases not matched to a gene; V was cut back by 4 bases and J by 5 bases. Germline CDR1 and CDR2: SGHRS and YFSETQ. CDR3: CASSRAGTGVVETQYF. CDR3 nucleotides: TGCGCCAGCAGCAGAGCCGGGACAGGGGTTGTCGAGACCCAGTACTTC.

The chain has TRBV20-1 and TRBJ1-3; D is ambiguous. Trimming removed 5 bases at V and 0 bases at J, with 11 bases between. Germline values: CDR1 DFQATT, CDR2 SNEGSKA (reference sequence). The CDR3 runs 14 residues. In DNA form, the CDR3 reads TGCAGTGCTCCGGACGTGAACTCTGGAAACACCATATATTTT. It specifies CSAPDVNSGNTIYF.

This clonotype has just a few counts. The chain links TRBV12-3 or TRBV12-4 to TRBJ1-1; the match to TRBD1 covers 8 bases. V lost 3 bases and J lost 2; bases outside the gene matches: 17. The CDR3 is made up of 19 amino acids. The DNA of the CDR3 is TGTGCCAGCAGTTTTGGGTTTGGGACAGGAGGAAGCGGCAACACTGAAGCTTTCTTT. Its translation is CASSFGFGTGGSGNTEAFF.

This clonotype was found a few times. The chain links TRBV6-1 to TRBJ2-3; no definite D call. There are 14 residues in the CDR3. CDR1 and CDR2 (germline): MNHNS, SASEGT. Trimming cost V 4 bases and J 4 bases, with 12 bases left between them. The CDR3 nucleotides are TGTGCCAGCAGTGCCCGAGTGGTCCCAGATACGCAGTATTTT. Its protein product is CASSARVVPDTQYF.

In this sample, this clonotype turned up many times. This chain joins TRBV2 and TRBJ2-7, with a possible D match to TRBD2 (6 bases). Germline V gene lookup returns CDR1 SNHLY and CDR2 FYNNEI. The CDR3 has 13 amino acids. Trimming left V 6 bases short and J 4 bases short, with 13 bases between. CDR3 sequence (DNA): TGTGCCAGCAGAAGGACTACCGAATACGAGCAGTACTTC. As protein: CASRRTTEYEQYF.

The CDR3 loop is CASSLGPEDGYTF. CDR3 DNA sequence: TGTGCCAGCAGCCTAGGGCCCGAGGATGGCTACACCTTC. The chain carries TRBV12-3 or TRBV12-4 and TRBJ1-2, with D unclear. The CDR3 contains 13 residues. Trimming cost V 6 bases and J 6 bases, with 14 bases left between them.

There are a few counts of this clonotype. The J gene is TRBJ2-2, the V gene TRBV3-1; 10 positions match TRBD1. The J segment lost 4 bases and the V segment lost 5 bases, leaving 4 bases of the junction unmatched. Per the germline V gene, CDR1 is LGHDT and CDR2 is YNNKEL (reference sequence). The length of the CDR3 is 15 residues. DNA for the CDR3: TGTGCCAGCAGCGACAGGGGGCTCGGCACCGGGGAGCTGTTTTTT. This codes for CASSDRGLGTGELFF.

The chain joins TRBV4-2 to TRBJ2-7, with 7 bases fitting TRBD2. In germline, CDR1 is LGHNA, CDR2 YNFKEQ. This CDR3 contains 15 residues. The V segment lost 1 base and the J segment 3 bases; nucleotides outside the gene matches: 6. CDR3 region: CASSQGVGRVYEQYF. The CDR3 DNA is TGTGCCAGCAGCCAAGGGGTAGGGAGGGTCTACGAGCAGTACTTC.

This clonotype was seen more than once but under ten times. Its ends do not fully match the called genes, so a read error is possible. The CDR3 loop reads CASSPIGQTGELFF. The CDR3 region has the DNA TGTGCTAGCAGCCCAATCGGACAGACCGGGGAGCTGTTTTTT. This chain joins TRBV7-7 and TRBJ2-2, with a tentative D call TRBD1 (6 bases). CDR3 size: 14 residues. Germline V gene sequence: CDR1 SSHAT, CDR2 FNYEAQ (reference sequence).

This clonotype has ten or more counts. CDR3 protein: CSVSGGGSSYEQYF. In DNA, the CDR3 is TGCAGCGTTTCCGGGGGCGGAAGCTCCTACGAGCAGTACTTC. This chain connects TRBV29-1 to TRBJ2-7; tentatively, D is TRBD1 or TRBD2 (6 bases each). Germline CDR1 and CDR2: SQVTM and ANQGSEA. The CDR3 extends over 14 amino acids. V gave up 5 bases and J gave up 0 bases, with 14 bases separating them.

The chain uses TRBV2 and TRBJ2-7; 14 bases agree with TRBD2. Germline loops: CDR1 SNHLY, CDR2 FYNNEI. V gave up 6 bases and J gave up 7 bases; unmatched junction bases: 8. The CDR3 length is 15 residues. CDR3 coding DNA: TGTGCCAGCAGCCACGGACTAGCGGGAGGTCATGAGCAGTACTTC. Translated, it gives CASSHGLAGGHEQYF.

This clonotype appeared a few times. The chain joins TRBV5-4 to TRBJ2-5; D ambiguous. Germline CDR1 reads SGHNT; CDR2 reads YYREEE (reference sequence). Deletions cut 0 bases from V and 1 base from J, with 10 bases between. The CDR3 sequence is 15 residues long. Here the CDR3 DNA reads TGTGCCAGCAGCTTGGGCCTCAACCCCCAAGAGACCCAGTACTTC. Protein sequence: CASSLGLNPQETQYF.

In its sample, this clonotype was seen many times. Mismatch with germline at one junction end may stem from a read error. V usage is TRBV7-2 and J usage is TRBJ2-5; no clear D. This CDR3 has 11 amino acids. Germline CDR1 reads SGHTA; CDR2 reads FQGNSA. The CDR3 sequence is CASSLQGQVLF. CDR3 DNA sequence: TGTGCCAGCAGCTTACAAGGCCAGGTCCTCTTC.